This TCR beta chain is drawn from a study of T-cell memory formation after mild COVID-19. The wider study: Among the donors, TCR clusters were largely specific to each donor.

Trimming pared 0 bases from V and 2 bases from J, leaving 11 bases between. This CDR3 region has 15 residues. Germline-derived CDR1 and CDR2 are SGHRS and YFSETQ. 5'RACE primed at constant segments yielded TCR alpha and TCR beta cDNA libraries bearing sample barcodes and UMIs. TCRdb re-called the 5' RACE reads with MiXCR, one entry per CDR3 protein. The repertoire holds 550,000 to 600,000 distinct CDR3 sequences, with 15% to 20% as singletons. This rearrangement joins TRBV5-1 to TRBJ1-1, with a possible D match to TRBD1 (6 bases). The sequenced sample consisted of PBMCs or a T cell subset sorted from them (not recorded which). The receptor was isolated from an adult woman who had mild COVID-19 (a few samples of this study predate the infection). Cell type and time point are not known. The CDR3 region has the DNA TGCGCCAGCAGCTTGGAATGGGGACAAAACACTGAAGCTTTCTTT. This encodes CASSLEWGQNTEAFF.